This T cell receptor beta chain was captured by sequencing in a study of cytomegalovirus exposure and HLA in healthy donors. Across the whole study: Tens of millions of unique TCR sequences came from HLA-typed donors in an early release.

A remark on this clone: What it binds is unknown.

Germline CDR1 reads LGHNA; CDR2 reads YNFKEQ. Losses at the gene ends were 4 bases for V and 6 bases for J; bases not matched to a gene: 16. The CDR3 has 17 amino acids. Primers for the PCR totalled 60 Vbeta and 13 Jbeta. Method: immunoSEQ multiplex PCR; TCRdb's copy keeps in-frame clones and lacks some. The sample lists around 130,000 clones, about 79% occurring once. Regarding the study as a whole: Segments of the TCR beta V type were, in most cases, productive about 90% or about 30% of the time in an earlier analysis.

The clonotype comes from a man aged 50-59 years in good health and CMV-seronegative. The sample taken for sequencing was PBMCs. The chain joins TRBV4-2 to TRBJ1-2; TRBD1 matches at 8 bases. CDR3 sequence (DNA): TGTGCCAGCAGCCCCCGGATCGGAGACAGGGGATCTAATGGCTACACCTTC. It specifies CASSPRIGDRGSNGYTF.